The 32 T cell receptor beta chains below all came from one sample that was sequenced in a study of blood T cell repertoires in COVID-19 (dated by TCRdb to the early 2020s). The library came from the immunoSEQ multiplex PCR assay. Drawn from immuneACCESS, this table holds only the in-frame rearrangements with V and J called that TCRdb kept. Clones are partly lost; checked studies trace under half to an unresolved V gene and leave the rest unexplained. The sample has fewer than 450,000 clones on record, about 90% of them singletons. Approximately 0.65% of the sample is held by the ten biggest clonotypes. Material for sequencing was PBMCs or T cells enriched from blood (not recorded which). These receptors were obtained from a man younger than 30 who had recovered from COVID-19.

This chain joins TRBV11-2 and TRBJ2-1; 10 bases fit TRBD1. V lost 6 bases, J lost 6 bases, and 20 bases stayed unmatched. Germline V gene data show CDR1 as SGHAT and CDR2 as FQNNGV. The CDR3 is made up of 19 amino acids. DNA for the CDR3: TGTGCCAGCAGTTCAAGGACAGGGGGAAGTAATAAACAGGTCAATGAGCAGTTCTTC. Protein: CASSSRTGGSNKQVNEQFF.

The gene calls are TRBV18 and TRBJ1-2; no firm D call. The V gene's germline CDR1 is KGHSH and CDR2 LQKENI. The V end was cut by 3 bases, the J end by 3 bases, with 8 bases between. The CDR3 has 13 amino acids. The chain's CDR3 is CASSPTLDYGYTF. For the CDR3, the DNA is TGTGCCAGCTCACCCACTTTAGACTATGGCTACACCTTC.

The chain is built from TRBV2 and TRBJ2-7; possibly TRBD1 for D (6 bases). Trimming pared 4 bases from V and 4 bases from J, leaving 14 bases between. The CDR3 loop spans 14 amino acids. Germline V gene data show CDR1 as SNHLY and CDR2 as FYNNEI. CDR3 sequence reads: CASSVQGLGYEQYF. The CDR3 DNA sequence: TGTGCCAGCAGTGTCCAGGGGCTTGGTTACGAGCAGTACTTC. The full variable domain, with the rest looked up from reference TRBV2 and TRBJ2-7, is EPEVTQTPSHQVTQMGQEVILRCVPISNHLYFYWYRQILGQKVEFLVSFYNNEISEKSEIFDDQFSVERPDGSNFTLKIRSTKLEDSAMYFCASSVQGLGYEQYFGPGTRLTVT.

The rearrangement uses TRBV7-6 and TRBJ1-1; the D is unclear. V was shortened by 0 bases and J by 0 bases, with 8 bases between the two germline ends. Germline V gives CDR1 SGHVS, CDR2 FNYEAQ. CDR3 length: 15 residues. The CDR3 reads CASSLAPGMNTEAFF. The CDR3 DNA reads TGTGCCAGCAGCTTAGCGCCGGGGATGAACACTGAAGCTTTCTTT. The full variable domain, with the rest looked up from reference TRBV7-6 and TRBJ1-1, is GAGVSQSPRYKVTKRGQDVALRCDPISGHVSLYWYRQALGQGPEFLTYFNYEAQQDKSGLPNDRFSAERPEGSISTLTIQRTEQRDSAMYRCASSLAPGMNTEAFFGQGTRLTVV.

V gene TRBV19 combines with J gene TRBJ2-3; TRBD1 matches at 9 bases. V lost 6 bases to trimming and J lost 4 bases; unmatched junction nucleotides: 5. From germline, CDR1 is LNHDA and CDR2 SQIVND (reference sequence). This CDR3 comprises 14 residues. The CDR3 DNA sequence: TGTGCCAGTAGCACAGGGGGCGGAGCAGATACGCAGTATTTT. Translation gives CASSTGGGADTQYF.

V usage is TRBV20-1 and J usage is TRBJ1-6; possible D gene TRBD1, 6 bases. There are 14 residues in the CDR3. Trimming stripped 3 bases from V and 9 bases from J, with 15 bases between. Germline lookup yields CDR1 DFQATT and CDR2 SNEGSKA (reference sequence). The CDR3 DNA reads as TGCAGTGCTAGTACCGGGGGCGGGGGTTCACCCCTCCACTTT. As protein: CSASTGGGGSPLHF.

The chain has TRBV18 and TRBJ1-6; the match to TRBD1 covers 9 bases. CDR3 size: 16 residues. The V segment lost 0 bases and the J segment 10 bases; nucleotides outside the gene matches: 7. Germline V gene sequence: CDR1 KGHSH, CDR2 LQKENI. The CDR3 region is CASSPPGDRVISPLHF. The CDR3 DNA sequence: TGTGCCAGCTCACCACCCGGGGACAGGGTTATCTCACCCCTCCACTTT.

J is TRBJ2-1 and V is TRBV2; perhaps TRBD2 as D (5 bases). Germline CDR1 SNHLY, CDR2 FYNNEI. This CDR3 region has 12 residues. Trimming removed 6 bases from V and 7 bases from J, with 10 bases in between. Here the CDR3 reads CASREVGNEQFF. Here the CDR3 DNA reads TGTGCCAGCAGGGAGGTGGGAAATGAGCAGTTCTTC.

The chain combines TRBV7-8 with TRBJ1-2; D possibly corresponds to TRBD1 (6 bases). Between the trimmed V and J ends, which lost 5 bases and 6 bases, there was a span of 19 bases. The CDR3 loop spans 15 amino acids. Germline V gene data show CDR1 as SGHVS and CDR2 as FQNEAQ. The CDR3 reads CASSPGQGTPDGYTF. Written as DNA, the CDR3 is TGTGCCAGCAGCCCCGGCCAGGGGACACCGGATGGCTACACCTTC.

V is TRBV5-8 and J is TRBJ1-4; D possibly corresponds to TRBD1 (6 bases). Trimming pared 4 bases from V and 4 bases from J, leaving 17 bases between. In germline, CDR1 is SGHTS, CDR2 YDEGEE. The CDR3 loop spans 16 amino acids. The CDR3 nucleotides are TGTGCCAGCAGCCCAGAACGGACAGAAAATAATGAAAAACTGTTTTTT. This gives the protein CASSPERTENNEKLFF.

The chain links TRBV6-5 to TRBJ2-5, with D possibly matching TRBD2 (6 bases). Germline CDR1 MNHEY, CDR2 SVGAGI. Trimming took off 4 bases at V and 5 bases at J, with 17 bases between the two ends. This CDR3 comprises 15 residues. CDR3 DNA: TGTGCCAGCAGTTCTCGGGGGAGGTCAGCCGAGACCCAGTACTTC. This translates into CASSSRGRSAETQYF.

This clone was seen more than once but under ten times. The chain links TRBV2 to TRBJ1-6, with D perhaps TRBD1 (6 bases). With 7 bases removed from V and 0 bases from J, the gap between germline ends came to 10 bases. Germline V CDR1 and CDR2: SNHLY, FYNNEI. The CDR3 runs 15 residues. In DNA form, the CDR3 reads TGTGCCAGCATGCCGGACAGCTCCTATAATTCACCCCTCCACTTT. The encoded protein is CASMPDSSYNSPLHF. Full variable domain (remainder filled in from reference TRBV2 and TRBJ1-6): EPEVTQTPSHQVTQMGQEVILRCVPISNHLYFYWYRQILGQKVEFLVSFYNNEISEKSEIFDDQFSVERPDGSNFTLKIRSTKLEDSAMYFCASMPDSSYNSPLHFGNGTRLTVT.

This chain connects TRBV9 to TRBJ2-1, with 12 nucleotides matching TRBD2. CDR3 length: 15 amino acids. The germline gives CDR1 SGDLS, CDR2 YYNGEE. Germline trimming cut 4 bases from V and 10 bases from J; bases unmatched to any gene: 9. The CDR3 region is CASSLLAGGPFEQFF. For the CDR3, the DNA is TGTGCCAGCAGCCTCCTAGCGGGAGGGCCATTCGAGCAGTTCTTC.

The V gene is TRBV3-1 (or the pseudogene TRBV3-2), the J gene TRBJ2-6, with D hard to call. V was pared by 2 bases and J by 0 bases, with 5 bases between. This CDR3 contains 15 residues. Per germline, CDR1 LGHDT and CDR2 YNNKEL (reference sequence). The CDR3 sequence: CASSQQDSGANVLTF. Here the CDR3 DNA reads TGTGCCAGCAGCCAACAGGACTCTGGGGCCAACGTCCTGACTTTC.

V usage is TRBV5-5 and J usage is TRBJ2-7, with 12 bases lining up with TRBD2. The CDR3 has 17 residues. The germline V gene has CDR1 SGHKS and CDR2 YYEKEE (reference sequence). After removal of 4 bases from V and 1 base from J, the junction contained 9 bases not matched to a gene. This CDR3 is CASSARLAGEPSYEQYF. The CDR3 DNA follows: TGTGCCAGCAGCGCAAGACTAGCGGGAGAACCTTCCTACGAGCAGTACTTC.

This chain joins TRBV3-1 (or the pseudogene TRBV3-2) and TRBJ1-2; 11 positions agree with TRBD1. The CDR3 runs 11 residues. From germline, CDR1 is LGHDT and CDR2 YNNKEL (reference sequence). Losses at the gene ends were 9 bases for V and 7 bases for J; bases not matched to a gene: 1. CDR3 DNA sequence: TGTGCCAGTGGGACAGGGGGTGGCTACACCTTC. Translating it yields CASGTGGGYTF.

The chain is built from TRBV10-3 and TRBJ2-7; no clear D. In germline, CDR1 is ENHRY, CDR2 SYGVKD. The V and J ends lost 3 bases and 2 bases respectively, with 14 bases between them. The CDR3 extends over 15 amino acids. For the CDR3, the DNA is TGTGCCATCAGTGAAATGCAGGCCCATCCCTACGAGCAGTACTTC. The encoded protein is CAISEMQAHPYEQYF.

The J gene is TRBJ2-7, the V gene TRBV11-3; 10 nucleotides align to TRBD1. This CDR3 region has 14 residues. In germline, CDR1 is SGHNT, CDR2 YENEEA. V gave up 2 bases and J gave up 3 bases; unmatched junction bases: 1. The CDR3: CASSLRDRGYEQYF. Written as DNA, the CDR3 is TGTGCCAGCAGCTTAAGGGACAGGGGCTACGAGCAGTACTTC.

CDR3 in amino acids: CATYSGNTIYF. For the CDR3, the DNA is TGTGCCACCTACTCTGGAAACACCATATATTTT. The V call is TRBV6-1, the J call TRBJ1-3, with D unclear. The germline gives CDR1 MNHNS, CDR2 SASEGT. This CDR3 is built from 11 residues. V lost 10 bases and J lost 0, with 4 bases in between.

This sequence joins TRBV7-3 and TRBJ2-1; tentatively, D is TRBD2 (6 bases). The CDR3 extends over 15 amino acids. The V gene's germline CDR1 is SGHTA and CDR2 FQGTGA. The V end lost 5 bases, the J end lost 4 bases, and 15 bases lay between the germline ends. The CDR3 DNA sequence: TGTGCCAGCAGCCCCCCCGGAGGGGAGTACAATGAGCAGTTCTTC. Residues: CASSPPGGEYNEQFF.

The chain recombines TRBV2 with TRBJ1-2; D is unresolved. The germline CDR1 and CDR2 sequences are SNHLY and FYNNEI. The V end was cut by 6 bases, the J end by 6 bases, with 14 bases between. The CDR3 length is 13 residues. Here the CDR3 DNA reads TGTGCCAGCAGCCCCCGGAGGGTTGATGGCTACACCTTC. Translating gives CASSPRRVDGYTF.

CDR3 sequence reads: CASSLGGRREAFF. The DNA for the CDR3 is TGTGCCAGCAGTTTGGGGGGGAGGCGTGAAGCTTTCTTT. The chain recombines TRBV12-3 or TRBV12-4 with TRBJ1-1, with D maybe TRBD1 (5 bases). The V and J ends lost 3 bases and 7 bases respectively, with 12 bases between them. The CDR3 consists of 13 residues.

The chain has TRBV7-9 and TRBJ2-7, with TRBD2 matching 7 bases. This CDR3 spans 13 amino acids. Germline V CDR1 and CDR2: SEHNR, FQNEAQ (reference sequence). CDR3 region: CASGDSGSYEQYF. DNA of the CDR3: TGTGCGAGCGGGGATAGCGGCTCCTACGAGCAGTACTTC.

Here the CDR3 DNA reads TGTGCCAGTAGTACAACATCACAGGGGAGCGCCGGGGACGAGCAGTACTTC. Protein product: CASSTTSQGSAGDEQYF. The chain employs TRBV19 and TRBJ2-7; 7 nucleotides agree with TRBD1. Germline V lookup: CDR1 LNHDA, CDR2 SQIVND (reference sequence). Trimming removed 4 bases from V and 5 bases from J; junction bases left unmatched: 17. CDR3 length: 17 amino acids.

This clone has just one count. This chain links TRBV10-1 with TRBJ1-5, with 7 bases matching TRBD1. With V trimmed by 5 bases and J by 6 bases, 4 bases remained unmatched. The CDR3 covers 13 residues. CDR1 and CDR2 from the germline V gene are WNHNN and SYGVQD (reference sequence). CDR3 nucleotides: TGCGCCAGCAGTCCAGACAGGGCTCAGCCCCAGCATTTT. Amino acids: CASSPDRAQPQHF.

To note about this clone: The junction departs from the called germline gene at one end, perhaps through a read error. V and J are TRBV19 and TRBJ1-2, with 8 bases lining up with TRBD1. Germline assignment: CDR1 LNHDA and CDR2 SQIVND (reference sequence). CDR3 length: 10 amino acids. The CDR3 bases are TGTGCCAGTAGCACCGGGACAGGCCAATTC. The encoded protein is CASSTGTGQF. Based on the CDR3 plus reference TRBV19 and TRBJ1-2, the full variable domain is DGGITQSPKYLFRKEGQNVTLSCEQNLNHDAMYWYRQDPGQGLRLIYYSQIVNDFQKGDIAEGYSVSREKKESFPLTVTSAQKNPTAFYLCASSTGTGQFGSGTRLTVV.

The chain uses TRBV19 and TRBJ1-5; D is uncertain. The length of the CDR3 is 14 residues. V lost 9 bases to trimming and J lost 7 bases, with 19 bases between them. CDR1 and CDR2 from the germline V gene are LNHDA and SQIVND (reference sequence). The CDR3: CASQRGGSVQPQHF. CDR3 nucleotide sequence: TGTGCCAGCCAAAGAGGAGGTTCCGTCCAGCCCCAGCATTTT.

The gene calls are TRBV3-1 (or the pseudogene TRBV3-2) and TRBJ2-7; TRBD2 might be the D (5 bases). Between the trimmed V and J ends, which lost 6 bases and 0 bases, there was a span of 9 bases. The germline CDR1 and CDR2 sequences are LGHDT and YNNKEL (reference sequence). The CDR3 length is 13 residues. As DNA, the CDR3 is TGTGCCAGCAGAGGCACTAGCTCCTACGAGCAGTACTTC. It specifies CASRGTSSYEQYF.

The chain employs TRBV11-1 and TRBJ1-6; the D gene is possibly TRBD1 (5 bases). This CDR3 is 14 amino acids long. CDR1 and CDR2 (germline): SGHAT, FQDESV (reference sequence). Trimming removed 5 bases from V and 10 bases from J, with 15 bases in between. The DNA for the CDR3 is TGTGCCAGCAGCCAGGACACAGTTTGGTCACCCCTCCACTTT. It is translated as CASSQDTVWSPLHF.

This clone is a singleton in its sample. The chain is built from TRBV24-1 and TRBJ1-1; D not resolved. The CDR3 totals 16 residues. V lost 2 bases and J lost 8, with 20 bases in between. Germline lookup yields CDR1 KGHDR and CDR2 SFDVKD. The CDR3 loop reads CATSDSQREPRGEAFF. CDR3 in DNA: TGTGCCACCAGTGATTCACAAAGGGAGCCCCGGGGAGAAGCTTTCTTT.

J is TRBJ1-5 and V is TRBV18; tentative D call: TRBD1 (5 bases). From germline, CDR1 is KGHSH and CDR2 LQKENI. This CDR3 contains 18 residues. V was cut by 2 bases and J by 1 base, with 18 bases left in between. CDR3 residues: CASSPMQGRISSNQPQHF. The DNA for the CDR3 is TGTGCCAGCTCACCAATGCAGGGTCGGATTTCGAGCAATCAGCCCCAGCATTTT.

The DNA of the CDR3 is TGCAGCGTTGTACCGACAACCGGGAGCTATGGCTACACCTTC. Protein: CSVVPTTGSYGYTF. The chain is built from TRBV29-1 and TRBJ1-2; no clear D. The V end lost 4 bases, the J end lost 4 bases, and 16 bases lay between the germline ends. The germline V gene has CDR1 SQVTM and CDR2 ANQGSEA. CDR3 size: 14 residues.